The present TCR beta chain was sequenced within a study of T cells in narcolepsy. Germline CDR1 is MNHEY and CDR2 is SVGAGI. The CDR3 loop spans 13 amino acids. The V gene lost 8 bases and the J gene lost 0 bases, with 7 bases spanning the gap. Using immunoSEQ multiplex PCR, the repertoire was profiled, and TCRdb retains in-frame clones only, with some absent. The sample lists fewer than 40,000 clones; approximately 80% were seen once. The sequencing sample was made of CD45RA- memory CD4+ T cells from PBMCs. The TCR originated in a human donor with narcolepsy. J is TRBJ2-2 and V is TRBV6-5; either TRBD1 or TRBD2 may supply D (5 bases each). The CDR3 is CASGGPNTGELFF. The CDR3 bases are TGTGCCAGCGGGGGACCGAACACCGGGGAGCTGTTTTTT.